This TCR beta chain was captured by sequencing in a study of T-cell reconstitution after alpha-beta-depleted transplantation in children. Findings and caveats of the study: About two months after transplant, alpha-beta T cells reportedly came from several hundred expanded graft clones.

Per the germline V gene, CDR1 is ENHRY and CDR2 is SYGVKD. Trimming cost V 2 bases and J 6 bases, with 19 bases left between them. The CDR3 totals 16 residues. In this sample, this clonotype turned up many times. Antigen unknown. Unique molecular identifiers were used to barcode this TCRbeta library. MiXCR, applied by TCRdb to the PCR reads, yields one record per CDR3 protein. Here the sample spans a few hundred thousand distinct CDR3 sequences, 11% being singletons. The source is a male patient aged 2-9 years who had a stem cell transplant for chronic granulomatous disease, so the T cells may come from the graft donor. V and J are TRBV10-3 and TRBJ1-2, with a weak D call TRBD1 (6 bases). The sample was peripheral blood, taken 180 days after TCRalphabeta/CD19-depleted stem cell transplant. The CDR3 sequence: CAISEPWGSGEDGYTF. The DNA of the CDR3 is TGTGCCATCAGTGAGCCCTGGGGGTCAGGGGAGGATGGCTACACCTTC.